This T cell receptor (beta chain) emerged from a study of blood T cell repertoires in COVID-19. Only in-frame clones appear in the TCRdb table, and some are missing; sequencing was by immunoSEQ multiplex PCR. The table includes 250,000 to 300,000 clones, 80% to 85% detected once. This clone was detected once. Germline V gene lookup returns CDR1 LGHNA and CDR2 YNFKEQ. Trimming pared 3 bases from V and 2 bases from J, leaving 16 bases between. CDR3 size: 16 residues. This sequence joins TRBV4-2 and TRBJ1-2, with D hard to call. Material for sequencing was peripheral blood. The origin of this receptor is a woman in her sixties with active or convalescent COVID-19. The CDR3 here is CASSQEASRANYGYTF. DNA of the CDR3: TGTGCCAGCAGCCAGGAGGCATCCCGGGCCAACTATGGCTACACCTTC.